This T cell receptor beta chain was obtained from a study of blood T cell repertoires in COVID-19. The CDR3 loop spans 15 amino acids. Germline assignment: CDR1 SGHDN and CDR2 FVKESK. Trimming cost V 0 bases and J 9 bases, with 12 bases left between them. Measured with immunoSEQ multiplex PCR; TCRdb has only the in-frame clones, and not every one. The repertoire holds 170,000 or so clones, around 86% seen once, with about 9.7% in the top ten. This sequence was found in a man aged 45-65 years with active or convalescent COVID-19. Sequenced material: peripheral blood. The chain has TRBV14 and TRBJ1-6; D is possibly TRBD1 (6 bases). Here the CDR3 reads CASSQDVQGRSPLHF. The CDR3 DNA reads TGTGCCAGCAGCCAAGATGTACAGGGTCGTTCACCCCTCCACTTT.